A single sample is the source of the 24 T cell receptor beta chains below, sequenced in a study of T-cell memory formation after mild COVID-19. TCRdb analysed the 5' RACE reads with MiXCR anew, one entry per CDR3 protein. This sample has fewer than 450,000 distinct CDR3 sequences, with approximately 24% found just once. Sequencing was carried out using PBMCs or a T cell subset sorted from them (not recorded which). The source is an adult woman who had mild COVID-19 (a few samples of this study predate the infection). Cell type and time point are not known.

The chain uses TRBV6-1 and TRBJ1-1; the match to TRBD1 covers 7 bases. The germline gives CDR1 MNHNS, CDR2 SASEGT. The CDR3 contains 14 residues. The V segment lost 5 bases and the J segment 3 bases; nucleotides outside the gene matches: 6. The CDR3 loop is CASSHRGGDTEAFF. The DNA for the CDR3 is TGTGCCAGCAGTCACAGGGGCGGGGACACTGAAGCTTTCTTT.

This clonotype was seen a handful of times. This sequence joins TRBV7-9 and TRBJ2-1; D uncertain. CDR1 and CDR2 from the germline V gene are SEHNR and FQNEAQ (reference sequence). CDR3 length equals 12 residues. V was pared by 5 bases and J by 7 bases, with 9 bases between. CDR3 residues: CASSPKGNEQFF. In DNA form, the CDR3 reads TGTGCCAGCAGCCCCAAGGGAAATGAGCAGTTCTTC.

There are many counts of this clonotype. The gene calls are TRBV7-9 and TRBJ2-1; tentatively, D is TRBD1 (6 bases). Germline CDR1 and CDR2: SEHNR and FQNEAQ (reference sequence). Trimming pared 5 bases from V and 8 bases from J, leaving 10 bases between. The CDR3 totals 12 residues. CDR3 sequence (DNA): TGTGCCAGCAGCCTAGAGGGGGATGAGCAGTTCTTC. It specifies CASSLEGDEQFF.

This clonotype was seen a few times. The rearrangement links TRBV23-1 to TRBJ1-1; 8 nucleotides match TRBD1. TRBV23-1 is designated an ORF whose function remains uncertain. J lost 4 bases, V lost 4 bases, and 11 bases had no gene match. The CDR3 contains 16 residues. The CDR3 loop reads CASSLADRERFTEAFF. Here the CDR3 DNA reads TGCGCCAGCAGTCTTGCGGACAGGGAGAGATTCACTGAAGCTTTCTTT.

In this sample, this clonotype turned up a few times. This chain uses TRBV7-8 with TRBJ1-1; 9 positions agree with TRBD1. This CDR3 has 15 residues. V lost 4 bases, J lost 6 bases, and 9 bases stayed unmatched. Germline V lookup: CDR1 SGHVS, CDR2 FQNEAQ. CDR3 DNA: TGTGCCAGCAGCTCACCACAGGGGGCCGGTTCTGAAGCTTTCTTT. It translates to CASSSPQGAGSEAFF.

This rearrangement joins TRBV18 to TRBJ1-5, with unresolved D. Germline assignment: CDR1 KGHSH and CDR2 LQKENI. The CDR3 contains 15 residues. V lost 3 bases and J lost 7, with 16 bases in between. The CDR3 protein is CASSPPLGDGQPQHF. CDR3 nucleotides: TGTGCCAGCTCACCGCCGTTAGGTGATGGGCAGCCCCAGCATTTT.

The CDR3 is CASSLASGGEQYF. The CDR3 DNA sequence: TGTGCCAGCAGCTTAGCCTCGGGGGGGGAGCAGTACTTC. The chain is built from TRBV7-2 and TRBJ2-7; 8 bases match TRBD2. J was trimmed by 7 bases and V by 0 bases; bases with no gene match: 2. This CDR3 is built from 13 residues. The germline gives CDR1 SGHTA, CDR2 FQGNSA.

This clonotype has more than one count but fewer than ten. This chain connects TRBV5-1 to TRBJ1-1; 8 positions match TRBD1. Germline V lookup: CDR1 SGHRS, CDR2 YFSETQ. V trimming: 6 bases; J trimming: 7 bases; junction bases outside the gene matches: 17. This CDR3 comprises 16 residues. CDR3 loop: CASTYYPTGEEGEAFF. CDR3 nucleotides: TGCGCCAGCACCTACTACCCGACAGGGGAGGAAGGTGAAGCTTTCTTT.

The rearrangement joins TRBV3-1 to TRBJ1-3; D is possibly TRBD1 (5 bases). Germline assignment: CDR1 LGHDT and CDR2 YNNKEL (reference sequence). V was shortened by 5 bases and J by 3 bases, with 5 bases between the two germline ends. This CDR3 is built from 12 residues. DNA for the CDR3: TGTGCCAGCAGCAGGGGTGGAAACACCATATATTTT. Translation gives CASSRGGNTIYF. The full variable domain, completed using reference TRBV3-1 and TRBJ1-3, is DTAVSQTPKYLVTQMGNDKSIKCEQNLGHDTMYWYKQDSKKFLKIMFSYNNKELIINETVPNRFSPKSPDKAHLNLHINSLELGDSAVYFCASSRGGNTIYFGEGSWLTVV.

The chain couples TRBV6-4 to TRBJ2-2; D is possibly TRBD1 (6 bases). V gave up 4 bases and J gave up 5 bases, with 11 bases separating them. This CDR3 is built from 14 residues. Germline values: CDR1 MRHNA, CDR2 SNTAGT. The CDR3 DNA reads TGTGCCAGCAGTGTTGCGGACAGAACCGGGGAGCTGTTTTTT. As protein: CASSVADRTGELFF.

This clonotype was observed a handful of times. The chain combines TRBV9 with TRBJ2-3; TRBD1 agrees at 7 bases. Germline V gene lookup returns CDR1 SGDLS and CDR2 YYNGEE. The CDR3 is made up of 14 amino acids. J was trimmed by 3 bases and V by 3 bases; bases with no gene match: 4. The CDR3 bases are TGTGCCAGCAGCGCAGGGGGTTGGACAGATACGCAGTATTTT. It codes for CASSAGGWTDTQYF.

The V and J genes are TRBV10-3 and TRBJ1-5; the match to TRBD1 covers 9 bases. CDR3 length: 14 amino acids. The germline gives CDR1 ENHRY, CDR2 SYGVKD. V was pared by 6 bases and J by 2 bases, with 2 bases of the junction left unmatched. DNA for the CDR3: TGTGCCATCAGGGGACAGGGACGCAATCAGCCCCAGCATTTT. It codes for CAIRGQGRNQPQHF.

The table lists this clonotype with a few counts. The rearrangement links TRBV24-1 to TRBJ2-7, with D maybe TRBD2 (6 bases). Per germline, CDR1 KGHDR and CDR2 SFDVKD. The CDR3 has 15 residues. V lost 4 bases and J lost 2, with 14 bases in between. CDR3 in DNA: TGTGCCACCAGTGAGGGAGGTTATCGGGCCTACGAGCAGTACTTC. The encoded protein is CATSEGGYRAYEQYF.

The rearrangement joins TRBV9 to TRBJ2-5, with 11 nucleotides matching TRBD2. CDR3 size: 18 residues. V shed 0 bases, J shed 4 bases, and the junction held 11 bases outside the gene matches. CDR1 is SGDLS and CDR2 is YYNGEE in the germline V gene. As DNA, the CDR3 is TGTGCCAGCAGCGTAGGAACTAGCGGGGGCCCATGGGGAGAGACCCAGTACTTC. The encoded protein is CASSVGTSGGPWGETQYF.

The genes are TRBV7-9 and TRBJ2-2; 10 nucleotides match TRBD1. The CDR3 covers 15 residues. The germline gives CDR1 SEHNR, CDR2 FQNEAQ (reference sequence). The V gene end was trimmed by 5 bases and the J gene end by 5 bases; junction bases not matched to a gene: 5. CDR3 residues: CASSPDRGRTGELFF. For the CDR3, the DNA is TGTGCCAGCAGCCCCGACAGGGGGCGAACCGGGGAGCTGTTTTTT. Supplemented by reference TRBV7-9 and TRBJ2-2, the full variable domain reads DTGVSQNPRHKITKRGQNVTFRCDPISEHNRLYWYRQTLGQGPEFLTYFQNEAQLEKSRLLSDRFSAERPKGSFSTLEIQRTEQGDSAMYLCASSPDRGRTGELFFGEGSRLTVL.

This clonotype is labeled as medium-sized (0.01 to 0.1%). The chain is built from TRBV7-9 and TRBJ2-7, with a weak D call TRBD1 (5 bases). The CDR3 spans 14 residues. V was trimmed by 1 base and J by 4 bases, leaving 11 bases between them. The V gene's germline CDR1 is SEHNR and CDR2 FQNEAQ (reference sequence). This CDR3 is CASSLGPGRYEQYF. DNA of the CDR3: TGTGCCAGCAGCTTAGGCCCAGGGCGTTACGAGCAGTACTTC.

The CDR3 DNA reads as TGCGCCAGCAGCCAACGAGGGACAGGGGGCGCGGATAATTCACCCCTCCACTTT. Translated, it gives CASSQRGTGGADNSPLHF. This chain links TRBV4-1 with TRBJ1-6; TRBD1 agrees at 12 bases. Germline trimming cut 2 bases from V and 5 bases from J; bases unmatched to any gene: 7. Germline loops: CDR1 MGHRA, CDR2 YSYEKL. This CDR3 spans 18 amino acids.

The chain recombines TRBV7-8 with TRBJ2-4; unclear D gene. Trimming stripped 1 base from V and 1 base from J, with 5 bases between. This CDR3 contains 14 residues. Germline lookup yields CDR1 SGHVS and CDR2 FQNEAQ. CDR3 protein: CASSLGAAKNIQYF. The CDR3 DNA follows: TGTGCCAGCAGCTTAGGTGCGGCCAAAAACATTCAGTACTTC.

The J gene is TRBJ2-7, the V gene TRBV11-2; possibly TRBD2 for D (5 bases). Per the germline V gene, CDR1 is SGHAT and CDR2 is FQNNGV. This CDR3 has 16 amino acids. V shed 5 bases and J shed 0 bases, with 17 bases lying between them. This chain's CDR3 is CASSPAEGRSSYEQYF. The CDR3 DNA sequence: TGTGCCAGCAGCCCGGCCGAGGGCAGGAGCTCCTACGAGCAGTACTTC.

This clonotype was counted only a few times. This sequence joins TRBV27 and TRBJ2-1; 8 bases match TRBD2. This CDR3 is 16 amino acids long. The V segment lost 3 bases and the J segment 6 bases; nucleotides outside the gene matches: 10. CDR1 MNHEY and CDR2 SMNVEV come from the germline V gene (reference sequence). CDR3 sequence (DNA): TGTGCCAGCAGTTTGCTCGATGGACTAGCCGGCAATGAGCAGTTCTTC. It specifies CASSLLDGLAGNEQFF.

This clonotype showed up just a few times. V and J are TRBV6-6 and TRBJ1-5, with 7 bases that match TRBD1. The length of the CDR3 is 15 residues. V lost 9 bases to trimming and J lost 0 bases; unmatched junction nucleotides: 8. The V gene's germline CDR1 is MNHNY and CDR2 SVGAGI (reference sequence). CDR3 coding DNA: TGTGCCAGTCGGGACCCAGGGGGTAGCAATCAGCCCCAGCATTTT. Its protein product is CASRDPGGSNQPQHF.

The CDR3 DNA sequence: TGTGCCAGCAGCCGATTACTAGCGGGAATTGTCAGGAATGAGCAGTTCTTC. Protein product: CASSRLLAGIVRNEQFF. The chain employs TRBV3-1 and TRBJ2-1; 10 nucleotides align to TRBD2. V lost 4 bases, J lost 7 bases, and 13 bases stayed unmatched. Germline V gene lookup returns CDR1 LGHDT and CDR2 YNNKEL (reference sequence). The CDR3 extends over 17 amino acids.

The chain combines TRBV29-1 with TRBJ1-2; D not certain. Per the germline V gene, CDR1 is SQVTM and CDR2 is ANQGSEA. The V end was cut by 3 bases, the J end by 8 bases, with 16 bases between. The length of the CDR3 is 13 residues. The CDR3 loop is CSVDSLQSMGYTF. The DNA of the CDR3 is TGCAGCGTTGATTCGTTACAGTCTATGGGCTACACCTTC.

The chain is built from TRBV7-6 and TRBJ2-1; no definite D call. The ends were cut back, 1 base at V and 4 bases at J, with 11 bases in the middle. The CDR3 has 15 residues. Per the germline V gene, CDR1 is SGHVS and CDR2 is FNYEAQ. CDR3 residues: CASSLGSILYNEQFF. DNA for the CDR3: TGTGCCAGCAGCTTAGGTTCGATCCTATACAATGAGCAGTTCTTC. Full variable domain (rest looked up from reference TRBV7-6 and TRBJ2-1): GAGVSQSPRYKVTKRGQDVALRCDPISGHVSLYWYRQALGQGPEFLTYFNYEAQQDKSGLPNDRFSAERPEGSISTLTIQRTEQRDSAMYRCASSLGSILYNEQFFGPGTRLTVL.